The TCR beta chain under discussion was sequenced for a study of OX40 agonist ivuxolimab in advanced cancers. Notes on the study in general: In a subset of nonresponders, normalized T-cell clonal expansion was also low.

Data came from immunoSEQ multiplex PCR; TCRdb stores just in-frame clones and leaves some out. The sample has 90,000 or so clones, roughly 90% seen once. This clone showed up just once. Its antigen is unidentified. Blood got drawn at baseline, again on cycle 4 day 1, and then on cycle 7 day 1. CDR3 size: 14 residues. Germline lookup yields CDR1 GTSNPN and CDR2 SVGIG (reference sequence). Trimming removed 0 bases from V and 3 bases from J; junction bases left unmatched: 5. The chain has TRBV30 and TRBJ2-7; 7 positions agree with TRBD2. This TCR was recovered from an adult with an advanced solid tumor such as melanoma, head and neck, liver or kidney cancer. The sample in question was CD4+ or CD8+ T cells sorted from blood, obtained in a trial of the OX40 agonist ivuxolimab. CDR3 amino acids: CAWSVSSGIYEQYF. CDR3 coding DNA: TGTGCCTGGAGTGTTTCCAGCGGGATCTACGAGCAGTACTTC.